Presented here are 31 T cell receptor beta chains from one specimen sequenced in a study of T cell responses to AZD1222 COVID-19 vaccine. The method was immunoSEQ multiplex PCR; TCRdb's version includes in-frame clones alone and lacks a portion of them. Counted here are approximately 50,000 clones, 86% occurring once; the ten biggest clones make up 6% to 7.5%. The material was peripheral blood, obtained 28 days after the second AZD1222 dose. These receptors were taken from an adult who received the AZD1222 COVID-19 vaccine.

The chain links TRBV2 to TRBJ2-2; no clear D. Trimming cost V 7 bases and J 0 bases, with 18 bases left between them. The CDR3 has 17 residues. Germline loops: CDR1 SNHLY, CDR2 FYNNEI. The CDR3 DNA reads as TGTGCCAGCACCGAAGGAAGATTTGGTGCGAACACCGGGGAGCTGTTTTTT. Its protein is CASTEGRFGANTGELFF.

This chain uses TRBV18 with TRBJ2-6; TRBD2 might be the D (7 bases). The germline V gene has CDR1 KGHSH and CDR2 LQKENI. The V end was cut by 2 bases, the J end by 0 bases, with 14 bases between. The CDR3 sequence is 18 residues long. CDR3 loop: CASSPSGGYNSGANVLTF. DNA of the CDR3: TGTGCCAGCTCACCATCGGGGGGCTATAACTCTGGGGCCAACGTCCTGACTTTC.

The CDR3 sequence is CASSYSGVSSYEQYF. The CDR3 nucleotides are TGTGCCAGCAGTTACAGTGGGGTGAGCTCCTACGAGCAGTACTTC. The J gene is TRBJ2-7, the V gene TRBV6-5; D not certain. V lost 2 bases and J lost 0, with 11 bases in between. This CDR3 has 15 amino acids. Germline loops: CDR1 MNHEY, CDR2 SVGAGI.

This clone was recorded once. The rearrangement uses TRBV28 and TRBJ1-2; 7 nucleotides line up with TRBD1. The CDR3 runs to 15 residues. Germline-derived CDR1 and CDR2 are MDHEN and SYDVKM. Losses at the gene ends were 6 bases for V and 5 bases for J; bases not matched to a gene: 12. In nucleotides, the CDR3 is TGTGCCAGCAGCCTGGGACAGTGGGGTTGGTATGGCTACACCTTC. Protein: CASSLGQWGWYGYTF.

The chain is built from TRBV29-1 and TRBJ2-1; D not certain. V gave up 5 bases and J gave up 3 bases, with 5 bases separating them. There are 11 residues in the CDR3. The germline V gene encodes CDR1 SQVTM and CDR2 ANQGSEA. The DNA for the CDR3 is TGCAGCGTTTCCGACTACAATGAGCAGTTCTTC. Protein: CSVSDYNEQFF.

The chain combines TRBV15 with TRBJ1-5; D is unclear. The CDR3 has 14 residues. Trimming removed 4 bases at V and 7 bases at J, with 14 bases between. Germline CDR1 and CDR2: LNHNV and YYDKDF (reference sequence). CDR3 region: CATSIRRSGQPQHF. The CDR3 DNA follows: TGTGCCACCAGCATTAGACGGTCGGGCCAGCCCCAGCATTTT.

V is TRBV18 and J is TRBJ1-1; no clear D gene. The V gene's germline CDR1 is KGHSH and CDR2 LQKENI. Trimming left V 4 bases short and J 2 bases short, with 14 bases between. The CDR3 sequence is 15 residues long. Written as DNA, the CDR3 is TGTGCCAGCTCACTTGTCTCTTTGGACAACACTGAAGCTTTCTTT. Amino acid sequence: CASSLVSLDNTEAFF.

For the CDR3, the DNA is TGTGCCTGCTCCCGGGGAGGGGGCGTAAACATTCAGTACTTC. This translates into CACSRGGGVNIQYF. The chain has TRBV30 and TRBJ2-4, with D tentatively TRBD1 or TRBD2 (7 bases each). The CDR3 is 14 amino acids. The V end was cut by 6 bases, the J end by 6 bases, with 18 bases between. Germline V gene lookup returns CDR1 GTSNPN and CDR2 SVGIG (reference sequence).

This chain joins TRBV5-6 and TRBJ1-4, with D unclear. V was clipped by 4 bases and J by 4 bases, with 8 bases between them. The germline CDR1 and CDR2 sequences are SGHDT and YYEEEE. CDR3 length: 13 amino acids. The CDR3 DNA reads TGTGCCAGCAGCCGGCCAAATAATGAAAAACTGTTTTTT. Protein sequence: CASSRPNNEKLFF.

This clone was observed a handful of times. DNA of the CDR3: TGTGCCAGCAGTTGGGGGACGTTGAGCTCCTACGAGCAGTACTTC. Encoded protein: CASSWGTLSSYEQYF. The rearrangement joins TRBV28 to TRBJ2-7; the D gene could be TRBD1 or TRBD2 (5 bases each). The CDR3 has 15 amino acids. The germline CDR1 and CDR2 sequences are MDHEN and SYDVKM. V dropped 4 bases and J dropped 0 bases, with 13 bases sitting between them.

V gene TRBV28 combines with J gene TRBJ2-2; D remains unclear. This CDR3 has 13 residues. Germline CDR1 and CDR2: MDHEN and SYDVKM. V was cut by 4 bases and J by 6 bases, with 9 bases left in between. The CDR3 reads CASSYATSGELFF. The DNA of the CDR3 is TGTGCCAGCAGTTACGCTACGTCCGGGGAGCTGTTTTTT.

The rearrangement links TRBV29-1 to TRBJ1-4; 8 bases align to TRBD1. This CDR3 contains 13 residues. J gave up 7 bases and V 7 bases, and 8 bases lay outside the gene matches. From germline, CDR1 is SQVTM and CDR2 ANQGSEA. The CDR3 DNA reads TGCAGCGCCACAGGGGGGGAAGGTGAAAAACTGTTTTTT. This translates into CSATGGEGEKLFF.

This rearrangement joins TRBV10-3 to TRBJ2-7; 12 bases agree with TRBD2. In germline, CDR1 is ENHRY, CDR2 SYGVKD. V lost 4 bases and J lost 5; bases outside the gene matches: 3. This CDR3 is 14 amino acids long. CDR3 sequence (DNA): TGTGCCATCAGTGGGACTAGCGGGACCCACGAGCAGTACTTC. It specifies CAISGTSGTHEQYF.

The V gene is TRBV6-2 or TRBV6-3, the J gene TRBJ2-7; 12 nucleotides match TRBD1. This CDR3 has 18 residues. Germline CDR1 is MNHEY and CDR2 is SVGEGT. Trimming removed 1 base from V and 5 bases from J; junction bases left unmatched: 12. The DNA for the CDR3 is TGTGCCAGCAGTTACTACTATTACCCGGGACAGGGGGCTGACGAGCAGTACTTC. As protein: CASSYYYYPGQGADEQYF.

The V gene is TRBV27, the J gene TRBJ2-2, with a possible D match to TRBD2 (6 bases). The CDR3 covers 15 residues. From germline, CDR1 is MNHEY and CDR2 SMNVEV (reference sequence). Trimming removed 1 base from V and 0 bases from J, with 6 bases in between. The CDR3 DNA reads as TGTGCCAGCAGTTTATGGGGGGCGAACACCGGGGAGCTGTTTTTT. Its protein is CASSLWGANTGELFF.

In this sample, this clone turned up a few times. CDR3 bases: TGTGCCAGCAGCCTAAACAGCGTCCACGAGCAGTACTTC. This codes for CASSLNSVHEQYF. V is TRBV11-3 and J is TRBJ2-7; D unresolved. The CDR3 extends over 13 amino acids. V was cut by 5 bases and J by 5 bases, with 13 bases left in between. CDR1 and CDR2 (germline): SGHNT, YENEEA. Based on the CDR3 plus reference TRBV11-3 and TRBJ2-7, the full variable domain is EAGVVQSPRYKIIEKKQPVAFWCNPISGHNTLYWYLQNLGQGPELLIRYENEEAVDDSQLPKDRFSAERLKGVDSTLKIQPAELGDSAVYLCASSLNSVHEQYFGPGTRLTVT.

This chain joins TRBV3-1 (or the pseudogene TRBV3-2) and TRBJ1-1; 8 bases map to TRBD1. The CDR3 is 16 amino acids. With V trimmed by 1 base and J by 1 base, 5 bases remained unmatched. Looked up from germline, CDR1 is LGHDT and CDR2 is YNNKEL (reference sequence). The CDR3 loop is CASSQARTGSNTEAFF. CDR3 nucleotides: TGTGCCAGCAGCCAAGCCAGGACAGGGTCGAACACTGAAGCTTTCTTT.

This chain uses TRBV3-1 (or the pseudogene TRBV3-2) with TRBJ1-1, with D perhaps matching TRBD1 (6 bases). This CDR3 contains 15 residues. V lost 1 base, J lost 0 bases, and 9 bases lay in between. Germline V gene sequence: CDR1 LGHDT, CDR2 YNNKEL (reference sequence). The CDR3 nucleotides are TGTGCCAGCAGCCAAGTAGGGGGGGTGAACACTGAAGCTTTCTTT. Translated: CASSQVGGVNTEAFF.

This chain uses TRBV9 with TRBJ2-5, with TRBD2 identical over 7 bases. The CDR3 is made up of 15 amino acids. V was pared by 4 bases and J by 5 bases, with 11 bases of the junction left unmatched. Germline CDR1 SGDLS, CDR2 YYNGEE. The chain's CDR3 is CASSTRGLGGETQYF. CDR3 nucleotides: TGTGCCAGCAGCACTCGGGGACTCGGGGGGGAGACCCAGTACTTC. The variable domain in full, completed from reference TRBV9 and TRBJ2-5, reads DSGVTQTPKHLITATGQRVTLRCSPRSGDLSVYWYQQSLDQGLQFLIQYYNGEERAKGNILERFSAQQFPDLHSELNLSSLELGDSALYFCASSTRGLGGETQYFGPGTRLLVL.

The chain couples TRBV6-6 to TRBJ1-4; D uncertain. Germline V gene data show CDR1 as MNHNY and CDR2 as SVGAGI (reference sequence). Trimming left V 7 bases short and J 7 bases short, with 16 bases between. The CDR3 spans 14 residues. This CDR3 reads CASTHRTSSEKLFF. Here the CDR3 DNA reads TGTGCCAGCACCCATCGGACTAGTAGTGAAAAACTGTTTTTT.

V and J are TRBV18 and TRBJ2-1; 8 nucleotides agree with TRBD2. With 6 bases clipped from V and 6 bases from J, the junction kept 16 bases outside the gene matches. Germline assignment: CDR1 KGHSH and CDR2 LQKENI. CDR3 length: 17 residues. CDR3 amino acids: CASSPGIAGNNPNEQFF. The CDR3 nucleotides read TGTGCCAGCTCCCCGGGGATAGCGGGAAATAACCCCAATGAGCAGTTCTTC. The variable domain in full, completed from reference TRBV18 and TRBJ2-1, reads NAGVMQNPRHLVRRRGQEARLRCSPMKGHSHVYWYRQLPEEGLKFMVYLQKENIIDESGMPKERFSAEFPKEGPSILRIQQVVRGDSAAYFCASSPGIAGNNPNEQFFGPGTRLTVL.

V gene TRBV24-1 combines with J gene TRBJ2-1; TRBD2 matches 9 bases. From germline, CDR1 is KGHDR and CDR2 SFDVKD. There are 16 residues in the CDR3. Trimming cost V 4 bases and J 6 bases; bases outside gene matches: 9. CDR3 nucleotide sequence: TGTGCCACCAGTGACTCCGGGACTAGCTTCCGCAATGAGCAGTTCTTC. Protein sequence: CATSDSGTSFRNEQFF.

V and J are TRBV28 and TRBJ1-1, with D maybe TRBD1 (6 bases). Germline lookup yields CDR1 MDHEN and CDR2 SYDVKM. This CDR3 contains 13 residues. The ends were cut back, 4 bases at V and 11 bases at J, with 17 bases in the middle. The CDR3 bases are TGTGCCAGCAGTTCCGCCCAGGGGAGCAACGCTTTCTTT. Translation gives CASSSAQGSNAFF.

The rearrangement joins TRBV29-1 to TRBJ2-2; tentative D call: TRBD1 (5 bases). V lost 5 bases to trimming and J lost 0 bases, with 10 bases between them. Germline V CDR1 and CDR2: SQVTM, ANQGSEA. The CDR3 covers 14 residues. In DNA, the CDR3 is TGCAGCGTTCGCCAGGGCGCGAACACCGGGGAGCTGTTTTTT. Amino acids: CSVRQGANTGELFF.

The chain uses TRBV18 and TRBJ1-4; D is uncertain. V lost 0 bases to trimming and J lost 7 bases, with 15 bases between them. CDR1 KGHSH and CDR2 LQKENI come from the germline V gene. This CDR3 is built from 16 residues. CDR3: CASSPPREGRGEKLFF. The CDR3 DNA reads TGTGCCAGCTCACCACCGAGGGAAGGACGGGGTGAAAAACTGTTTTTT.

This sequence joins TRBV5-1 and TRBJ2-5; 9 bases line up with TRBD1. CDR1 is SGHRS and CDR2 is YFSETQ in the germline V gene. The CDR3 is 14 residues long. V lost 4 bases and J lost 2; bases outside the gene matches: 3. The CDR3 DNA is TGCGCCAGCAGCCGGGACAGGGTACAAGAGACCCAGTACTTC. Protein: CASSRDRVQETQYF.

Comments on this clone: Germline is not matched at one junction end, which may reflect a read error. The chain employs TRBV5-8 and TRBJ2-7, with a possible D match to TRBD1 (6 bases). This CDR3 contains 11 residues. CDR1 and CDR2 (germline): SGHTS, YDEGEE. CDR3 protein: CASSLNRVNDF. In DNA form, the CDR3 reads TGTGCCAGCAGCCTTAACAGGGTAAATGACTTC. Complete variable domain (other parts from reference TRBV5-8 and TRBJ2-7): EAGVTQSPTHLIKTRGQQATLRCSPISGHTSVYWYQQALGLGLQFLLWYDEGEERNRGNFPPRFSGRQFPNYSSELNVNALELEDSALYLCASSLNRVNDFGPGTRLTVT.

The rearrangement links TRBV29-1 to TRBJ2-7; D gene uncertain. V lost 3 bases and J 7 bases, leaving 10 bases between the germline ends. The length of the CDR3 is 11 residues. Germline CDR1 SQVTM, CDR2 ANQGSEA. CDR3 sequence reads: CSVEGQPEQYF. The CDR3 nucleotides are TGCAGCGTTGAGGGTCAGCCAGAGCAGTACTTC.

The rearrangement links TRBV4-2 to TRBJ2-1; perhaps TRBD1 as D (5 bases). Per the germline V gene, CDR1 is LGHNA and CDR2 is YNFKEQ. V dropped 4 bases and J dropped 8 bases, with 12 bases sitting between them. The CDR3 has 13 amino acids. CDR3 region: CASSLIPRDEQFF. In DNA, the CDR3 is TGTGCCAGCAGCCTGATTCCCAGGGATGAGCAGTTCTTC.

The chain recombines TRBV19 with TRBJ2-1; 10 nucleotides line up with TRBD2. The V gene's germline CDR1 is LNHDA and CDR2 SQIVND (reference sequence). V lost 6 bases to trimming and J lost 1 base; unmatched junction nucleotides: 9. The CDR3 has 17 amino acids. The chain's CDR3 is CASSESSGRFSYNEQFF. The CDR3 DNA reads as TGTGCCAGTAGCGAATCTAGCGGGAGATTTTCCTACAATGAGCAGTTCTTC.

The rearrangement joins TRBV18 to TRBJ2-1; D may be TRBD2 (6 bases). Germline CDR1 reads KGHSH; CDR2 reads LQKENI. Trimming removed 3 bases at V and 7 bases at J, with 19 bases between. This CDR3 is 16 amino acids long. CDR3 residues: CASSPLRRAGNNEQFF. The CDR3 DNA sequence: TGTGCCAGCTCACCCTTACGAAGGGCGGGAAATAATGAGCAGTTCTTC.